This T cell receptor beta chain was recovered during a study of OX40 agonist ivuxolimab in advanced cancers. Study details: A mean age of approximately 58 years, range about 20 to 85, was recorded, and roughly 83% were male.

Clones were sequenced by immunoSEQ multiplex PCR, and TCRdb holds only the in-frame ones, with some missing. The table lists roughly 34,000 clones, roughly 80% of them singletons, with 2.6% in the top ten. This CDR3 has 15 residues. V lost 5 bases to trimming and J lost 4 bases, with 14 bases between them. Looked up from germline, CDR1 is SGHTA and CDR2 is FQGTGA. Sequences were derived from CD4+ or CD8+ T cells sorted from blood, sampled in a trial of the OX40 agonist ivuxolimab. The TCR comes from an adult with an advanced solid tumor such as melanoma, head and neck, liver or kidney cancer. The gene calls are TRBV7-3 and TRBJ2-2, with D perhaps matching TRBD2 (5 bases). CDR3 DNA: TGTGCCAGCAGCCAGACCGGGCGGGCCACCGGGGAGCTGTTTTTT. Protein: CASSQTGRATGELFF.